This T cell receptor beta chain came from a study of blood T cell repertoires in COVID-19. The protocol was immunoSEQ multiplex PCR, while the TCRdb copy is restricted to in-frame clones and leaves out a portion. Of about 280,000 clones in the sample, about nine tenths were seen once. Across under 25 US areas, participants ranged in age from about 18 to 100 years. V lost 0 bases and J lost 3, with 9 bases in between. The CDR3 runs to 14 residues. CDR1 is SGDLS and CDR2 is YYNGEE in the germline V gene. The chain uses TRBV9 and TRBJ1-1; D is ambiguous. This receptor was taken from a woman aged 30 to 39 with acute COVID-19. Material: PBMCs or T cells enriched from blood (not recorded which). The DNA for the CDR3 is TGTGCCAGCAGCGTAGAAGGGCGGGACACTGAAGCTTTCTTT. This sequence encodes CASSVEGRDTEAFF.